This record looks at one TCR beta chain sequence and its context. Germline and junction disagree at one end, which may indicate a read error. CDR1 LNHNV and CDR2 YYDKDF come from the germline V gene (reference sequence). The CDR3 has 11 amino acids. Before being deemed recovered, Cohort 3 donors had two negative PCRs, clearance, or symptom resolution. This entry is derived from a study of blood T cell repertoires in COVID-19. Study at large: Sites in the United States, Italy and Spain provided acute and convalescent COVID-19 samples.

TCRdb keeps only in-frame clones here, not all; method: immunoSEQ multiplex PCR. The sample yields 150,000 to 200,000 clones, approximately 88% seen once. Sample: PBMCs or T cells enriched from blood (not recorded which). The sequence derives from a woman younger than 30 who had recovered from COVID-19. J is TRBJ1-2 and V is TRBV15, with D unresolved. The CDR3 reads CATSRDNGYTF. As DNA, the CDR3 is TGTGCCACCAGCCGAGACAATGGCTACACCTTC.